Following are 30 T cell receptor beta chains from one sample sequenced in a study of regulatory T cells in long-lasting Graves disease. Time point described: newly diagnosed GD, antithyroid drugs for less than 3 months. Construction of the TCR library relied on RNA isolated from PBMCs. Assembly of TCR beta libraries relied on iRepertoire HTBI primers together with Arm-PCR of CDR3 regions. Each CDR3 protein gets one entry after TCRdb re-called the multiplex PCR reads with MiXCR. Among about 530,000 distinct CDR3 sequences, approximately 16% were seen once, and the ten largest hold approximately 25%. These data were also filed under a second study, of T cells in Graves' hyperthyroidism and ophthalmopathy.

The sequences come from peripheral blood mononuclear cells (PBMCs), collected at new diagnosis, from a patient treated with antithyroid drugs. These receptors were collected from a woman aged 35-65 years with Graves disease.

This clonotype came up a few times. The chain has TRBV11-3 and TRBJ1-6, with D tentatively TRBD1 (5 bases). Trimming pared 5 bases from V and 6 bases from J, leaving 14 bases between. The CDR3 consists of 15 residues. Germline-derived CDR1 and CDR2 are SGHNT and YENEEA. CDR3 sequence reads: CASSRDVRGNSPLHF. Written as DNA, the CDR3 is TGTGCCAGCAGCCGGGACGTTAGGGGTAATTCACCCCTCCACTTT.

This clonotype was found many times. J is TRBJ1-1 and V is TRBV5-1; 7 bases agree with TRBD1. Germline CDR1 SGHRS, CDR2 YFSETQ. This CDR3 is 14 amino acids long. Unmatched junction bases numbered 10, after V lost 5 bases and J lost 6 bases. This CDR3 is CASSRETGTAEAFF. CDR3 nucleotides: TGCGCCAGCAGTCGTGAGACAGGGACTGCTGAAGCTTTCTTT.

V is TRBV18 and J is TRBJ1-5; perhaps TRBD1 as D (5 bases). V was pared by 6 bases and J by 3 bases, with 12 bases between. This CDR3 region has 14 residues. Germline V CDR1 and CDR2: KGHSH, LQKENI. The CDR3 bases are TGTGCCAGCTCTCTTGGGACGGACAATCAGCCCCAGCATTTT. Protein: CASSLGTDNQPQHF.

This chain links TRBV18 with TRBJ2-7; D uncertain. The CDR3 totals 13 residues. V lost 5 bases and J 6 bases, leaving 14 bases between the germline ends. Germline CDR1 KGHSH, CDR2 LQKENI. This CDR3 is CASSYGSRPEQYF. The CDR3 DNA reads as TGTGCCAGCTCATACGGTAGCAGGCCCGAGCAGTACTTC.

This clonotype was counted ten times or more. V is TRBV12-3 or TRBV12-4 and J is TRBJ1-1; D is uncertain. The CDR3 loop spans 15 amino acids. V was shortened by 3 bases and J by 0 bases, with 11 bases between the two germline ends. CDR3 residues: CASSFLKVLNTEAFF. The DNA of the CDR3 is TGTGCCAGCAGTTTCCTCAAGGTACTGAACACTGAAGCTTTCTTT.

In its sample, this clonotype was seen a few times. The rearrangement uses TRBV5-1 and TRBJ1-6; TRBD1 might be the D (6 bases). Germline loops: CDR1 SGHRS, CDR2 YFSETQ. The CDR3 totals 15 residues. Deletions cut 3 bases from V and 9 bases from J, with 16 bases between. Written as DNA, the CDR3 is TGCGCCAGCAGCTCAGGACAGCCCGGGGTTTCACCCCTCCACTTT. It translates to CASSSGQPGVSPLHF.

This clonotype was seen many times. The chain employs TRBV11-2 and TRBJ2-3, with D possibly being TRBD1 (5 bases). Looked up from germline, CDR1 is SGHAT and CDR2 is FQNNGV. This CDR3 has 16 amino acids. V was trimmed by 3 bases and J by 3 bases, leaving 16 bases between them. The CDR3 DNA follows: TGTGCCAGCAGCTTCATTGGTAGGGGCCGGACAGATACGCAGTATTTT. It codes for CASSFIGRGRTDTQYF. Full variable domain (outside the CDR3, taken from reference TRBV11-2 and TRBJ2-3): EAGVAQSPRYKIIEKRQSVAFWCNPISGHATLYWYQQILGQGPKLLIQFQNNGVVDDSQLPKDRFSAERLKGVDSTLKIQPAKLEDSAVYLCASSFIGRGRTDTQYFGPGTRLTVL.

This clonotype appeared a few times. V usage is TRBV13 and J usage is TRBJ1-2, with 7 bases aligning to TRBD1. Germline V gene data show CDR1 as PRHDT and CDR2 as FYEKMQ (reference sequence). The junction had 9 bases not matched to a gene; V was cut back by 6 bases and J by 8 bases. The CDR3 is 13 residues long. This chain's CDR3 is CASSSDREEGYTF. CDR3 nucleotides: TGTGCCAGCAGTTCCGACAGGGAGGAGGGCTACACCTTC. Drawing the rest from reference TRBV13 and TRBJ1-2, the complete variable domain is AAGVIQSPRHLIKEKRETATLKCYPIPRHDTVYWYQQGPGQDPQFLISFYEKMQSDKGSIPDRFSAQQFSDYHSELNMSSLELGDSALYFCASSSDREEGYTFGSGTRLTVV.

This clonotype was found a few times. V usage is TRBV3-1 and J usage is TRBJ2-3; 8 bases agree with TRBD2. Trimming at V came to 3 bases and at J to 5 bases, leaving 7 bases not matched to a gene. CDR1 and CDR2 from the germline V gene are LGHDT and YNNKEL (reference sequence). The CDR3 is 15 residues long. CDR3 residues: CASSHSGGVGDTQYF. For the CDR3, the DNA is TGTGCCAGCAGCCACTCGGGGGGGGTCGGAGATACGCAGTATTTT.

Notes on this clonotype: A much bigger clone sits one base away, suggesting this may be a read error. The chain combines TRBV6-5 with TRBJ1-1; D gene unclear. Germline CDR1 and CDR2: MNHEY and SVGAGI. The CDR3 is 15 residues long. Deletions cut 3 bases from V and 10 bases from J, with 21 bases between. The DNA for the CDR3 is TGTGCCAGCAGTTATTCCCAAAGCGCTCTGCAACGAGCTTTCTTT. It yields the protein CASSYSQSALQRAFF.

This clonotype appeared many times. This rearrangement joins TRBV19 to TRBJ2-7; D gene ambiguous. Trimming left V 0 bases short and J 2 bases short, with 8 bases between. Per the germline V gene, CDR1 is LNHDA and CDR2 is SQIVND (reference sequence). The CDR3 runs to 14 residues. As DNA, the CDR3 is TGTGCCAGTAGTATAGAAACGGGTACCTACGAGCAGTACTTC. Residues: CASSIETGTYEQYF.

The genes are TRBV4-1 and TRBJ2-2; D is ambiguous. Trimming took off 2 bases at V and 2 bases at J, with 9 bases between the two ends. The CDR3 covers 15 residues. Germline CDR1 is MGHRA and CDR2 is YSYEKL. The CDR3 sequence: CASSQPRGNTGELFF. CDR3 DNA sequence: TGCGCCAGCAGCCAACCTAGAGGCAACACCGGGGAGCTGTTTTTT.

This clonotype came up many times. The J gene is TRBJ1-1, the V gene TRBV9, with TRBD1 as a possible D gene (6 bases). This CDR3 contains 14 residues. Germline CDR1 and CDR2: SGDLS and YYNGEE. Trimming removed 4 bases at V and 7 bases at J, with 17 bases between. The CDR3 nucleotides read TGTGCCAGCAGCCCCCAGCAGGGGATGTTTGAAGCTTTCTTT. Translating gives CASSPQQGMFEAFF.

The chain couples TRBV9 to TRBJ1-5, with D tentatively TRBD1 (5 bases). The CDR3 consists of 13 residues. Looked up from germline, CDR1 is SGDLS and CDR2 is YYNGEE. V was pared by 0 bases and J by 6 bases, with 7 bases between. For the CDR3, the DNA is TGTGCCAGCAGCGTAGGGCAGGGTCAGCCCCAGCATTTT. Its translation is CASSVGQGQPQHF. The full variable domain, in which reference TRBV9 and TRBJ1-5 provide the parts outside the CDR3, is DSGVTQTPKHLITATGQRVTLRCSPRSGDLSVYWYQQSLDQGLQFLIQYYNGEERAKGNILERFSAQQFPDLHSELNLSSLELGDSALYFCASSVGQGQPQHFGDGTRLSIL.

Regarding this clonotype: A much bigger clone sits one base away, suggesting this may be a read error. This chain connects TRBV29-1 to TRBJ2-3; tentative D call: TRBD1 (6 bases). The V gene lost 4 bases and the J gene lost 4 bases, with 12 bases spanning the gap. This CDR3 has 13 residues. The germline V gene has CDR1 SQVTM and CDR2 ANQGSEA. The CDR3 bases are TGCAGCGTTGGGAAACAGGGTGCAGATACGCAGTATTTT. Amino acids: CSVGKQGADTQYF.

A remark on this clonotype: A much larger clone lies one base from this, so it may be a read error. The V gene is TRBV20-1, the J gene TRBJ1-1; no clear D. Germline CDR1 is DFQATT and CDR2 is SNEGSKA (reference sequence). The CDR3 spans 11 residues. This CDR3 is CSAPSGSEALF. For the CDR3, the DNA is TGCAGTGCCCCTTCCGGGAGTGAAGCTCTCTTT.

This clonotype was detected a few times. V usage is TRBV9 and J usage is TRBJ2-2; 7 bases align to TRBD2. V shed 0 bases, J shed 5 bases, and the junction held 7 bases outside the gene matches. The V gene's germline CDR1 is SGDLS and CDR2 YYNGEE. The CDR3 extends over 16 amino acids. CDR3: CASSVATSGTTGELFF. CDR3 in DNA: TGTGCCAGCAGCGTAGCTACCAGCGGGACTACCGGGGAGCTGTTTTTT.

This clonotype was seen at least ten times. The chain joins TRBV6-2 or TRBV6-3 to TRBJ2-2; D is ambiguous. The CDR3 consists of 13 residues. Germline assignment: CDR1 MNHEY and CDR2 SVGEGT. V lost 0 bases and J lost 8, with 7 bases in between. The chain's CDR3 is CASSYSTVGELFF. CDR3 nucleotide sequence: TGTGCCAGCAGTTACTCGACTGTAGGGGAGCTGTTTTTT.

This clonotype was picked up a small number of times. V usage is TRBV12-3 or TRBV12-4 and J usage is TRBJ2-1; tentative D call: TRBD1 (5 bases). Trimming took 6 bases from V and 3 from J, leaving 12 bases between them. CDR3 length: 14 amino acids. CDR3 protein: CASSARQHYNEQFF. The CDR3, as DNA: TGTGCCAGCAGCGCGCGACAGCACTACAATGAGCAGTTCTTC.

Ten or more counts support this clonotype. This chain joins TRBV5-1 and TRBJ2-7; 9 nucleotides align to TRBD1. Per germline, CDR1 SGHRS and CDR2 YFSETQ. The CDR3 length is 13 residues. J was trimmed by 6 bases and V by 7 bases; bases with no gene match: 8. The CDR3 region has the DNA TGCGCCAGCCGACCGACAGGGGGAGGCGAGCAGTACTTC. This gives the protein CASRPTGGGEQYF.

This sequence joins TRBV19 and TRBJ2-1, with D perhaps TRBD2 (5 bases). Germline CDR1 LNHDA, CDR2 SQIVND (reference sequence). The CDR3 is made up of 17 amino acids. V lost 1 base, J lost 4 bases, and 17 bases lay in between. The CDR3 nucleotides are TGTGCCAGTAGTATAGGGTTGGCGGCGGGCCGTTACAATGAGCAGTTCTTC. It specifies CASSIGLAAGRYNEQFF.

This clonotype has ten or more counts. The rearrangement joins TRBV3-1 to TRBJ2-1; 9 bases align to TRBD1. Trimming cost V 1 base and J 7 bases; bases outside gene matches: 5. The CDR3 consists of 15 residues. Germline CDR1 and CDR2: LGHDT and YNNKEL (reference sequence). The CDR3 is CASSQGGTGRNEQFF. The DNA of the CDR3 is TGTGCCAGCAGCCAAGGAGGGACAGGGAGGAATGAGCAGTTCTTC.

This clonotype was detected ten times or more. The chain is built from TRBV6-5 and TRBJ1-1; tentative D call: TRBD1 (6 bases). The germline V gene has CDR1 MNHEY and CDR2 SVGAGI. The CDR3 consists of 15 residues. The V gene lost 2 bases and the J gene lost 3 bases, with 13 bases spanning the gap. This CDR3 is CASSYTRGGYTEAFF. In DNA form, the CDR3 reads TGTGCCAGCAGTTACACCAGAGGGGGATACACTGAAGCTTTCTTT.

Only a few counts were recorded for this clonotype. The chain has TRBV7-9 and TRBJ1-1; perhaps TRBD1 as D (6 bases). The V end lost 5 bases, the J end lost 3 bases, and 22 bases lay between the germline ends. This CDR3 is built from 17 residues. Germline V gene sequence: CDR1 SEHNR, CDR2 FQNEAQ (reference sequence). CDR3 bases: TGTGCCAGCAGCCCACTGGACAGATTCCCGGCGGACACTGAAGCTTTCTTT. The encoded protein is CASSPLDRFPADTEAFF.

Notes on this clonotype: The junction and the germline gene differ at one end; a read error may be behind it. The gene calls are TRBV12-3 or TRBV12-4 and TRBJ1-5, with 8 bases fitting TRBD1. The CDR3 sequence is 15 residues long. CDR3 amino acids: CASSRIGQGVQPQRF. For the CDR3, the DNA is TGTGCCAGCAGTCGTATCGGACAGGGTGTACAGCCCCAGCGTTTT.

In this sample, this clonotype turned up many times. This sequence joins TRBV7-3 and TRBJ2-5; D gene unclear. The V and J ends lost 4 bases and 4 bases respectively, with 13 bases between them. The CDR3 runs to 14 residues. Germline loops: CDR1 SGHTA, CDR2 FQGTGA. The CDR3 sequence is CASSYSGARETQYF. In DNA form, the CDR3 reads TGTGCCAGCAGCTATAGTGGTGCACGAGAGACCCAGTACTTC.

This chain uses TRBV5-1 with TRBJ2-2; unclear D gene. Germline values: CDR1 SGHRS, CDR2 YFSETQ. Trimming removed 2 bases at V and 5 bases at J, with 13 bases between. This CDR3 has 15 residues. CDR3 DNA sequence: TGCGCCAGCAGCTTCGGAGAGGTGGGAACCGGGGAGCTGTTTTTT. As protein: CASSFGEVGTGELFF.

Notes on this clonotype: A much larger clone is a single base away; this may be a read error. The chain carries TRBV20-1 and TRBJ1-5; D is unresolved. The V gene's germline CDR1 is DFQATT and CDR2 SNEGSKA (reference sequence). CDR3 length: 15 amino acids. V dropped 4 bases and J dropped 0 bases, with 13 bases sitting between them. CDR3 sequence reads: CSATRMGDSNQPQHF. CDR3 nucleotide sequence: TGCAGTGCTACTCGGATGGGCGATAGCAATCAGCCCCAGCATTTT.

This clonotype has more than one count but fewer than ten. V usage is TRBV12-3 or TRBV12-4 and J usage is TRBJ1-5; weak D call: TRBD1 (5 bases). V shed 6 bases and J shed 3 bases, with 12 bases lying between them. The CDR3 loop spans 14 amino acids. CDR3 residues: CASSRTYANQPQHF. The CDR3 DNA reads as TGTGCCAGCAGCCGGACATACGCCAATCAGCCCCAGCATTTT.

This clonotype was seen at least ten times. This chain links TRBV12-3 or TRBV12-4 with TRBJ2-3; 7 nucleotides align to TRBD2. The ends lost 6 bases at V and 3 bases at J; junction bases unmatched: 6. There are 14 residues in the CDR3. The CDR3 sequence is CASSLRTSTDTQYF. The CDR3 DNA is TGTGCCAGCAGCCTCCGGACTAGTACAGATACGCAGTATTTT.